This TCR beta chain emerged from a study of high-grade serous ovarian cancer treatment subgroups. Turning to the study itself: Each sample yielded on average 7,494 unique TCR beta rearrangements from more than 13,000 reads. Study-level findings and limits: Repertoire similarity ranged roughly 0.11 to 0.8 between tumors of one patient. Without spatial data, bulk sequencing limits insight into HGSC tumor diversity. Repertoire analysis covered CDR3 alone, not CDR1 or CDR2.

The tumor samples were collected prior to definitive surgery or chemotherapy. This CDR3 contains 16 residues. Trimming removed 5 bases at V and 0 bases at J, with 13 bases between. The germline V gene encodes CDR1 SEHNR and CDR2 FQNEAQ (reference sequence). Repertoires were generated with immunoSEQ multiplex PCR, while TCRdb's copy carries only in-frame clones and drops some. The sample has several thousand clones; about 69% are singletons. In its sample, this clone was seen a few times. Antigen: not known. The TCR sequence derives from a human donor with high-grade serous ovarian cancer. This chain joins TRBV7-9 and TRBJ1-4; the D gene is possibly TRBD1 (6 bases). Sequencing input: tumor tissue. The CDR3 DNA is TGTGCCAGCAGCCGATATACAGGGACAACTAATGAAAAACTGTTTTTT. As protein: CASSRYTGTTNEKLFF.